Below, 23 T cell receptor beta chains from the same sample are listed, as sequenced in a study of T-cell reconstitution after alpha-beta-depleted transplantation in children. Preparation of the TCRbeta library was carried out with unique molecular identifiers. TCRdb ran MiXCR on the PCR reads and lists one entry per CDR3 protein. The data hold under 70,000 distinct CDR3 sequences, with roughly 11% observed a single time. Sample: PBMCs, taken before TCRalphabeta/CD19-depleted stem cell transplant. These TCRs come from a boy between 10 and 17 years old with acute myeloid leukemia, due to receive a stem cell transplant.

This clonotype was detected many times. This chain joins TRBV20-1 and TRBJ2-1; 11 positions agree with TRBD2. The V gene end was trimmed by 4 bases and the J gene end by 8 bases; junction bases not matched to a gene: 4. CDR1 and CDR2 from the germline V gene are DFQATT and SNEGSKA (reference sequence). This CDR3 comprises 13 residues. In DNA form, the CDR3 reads TGCAGTGCTACTAGCGGGAGGCGGTATGAGCAGTTCTTC. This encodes CSATSGRRYEQFF.

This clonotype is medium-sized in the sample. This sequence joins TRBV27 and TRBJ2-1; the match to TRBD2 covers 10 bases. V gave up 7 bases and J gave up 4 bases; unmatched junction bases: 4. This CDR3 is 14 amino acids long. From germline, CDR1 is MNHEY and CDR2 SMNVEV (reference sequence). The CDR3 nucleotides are TGTGCCAGCAATCTAGCGGGAGCTTACAATGAGCAGTTCTTC. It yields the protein CASNLAGAYNEQFF.

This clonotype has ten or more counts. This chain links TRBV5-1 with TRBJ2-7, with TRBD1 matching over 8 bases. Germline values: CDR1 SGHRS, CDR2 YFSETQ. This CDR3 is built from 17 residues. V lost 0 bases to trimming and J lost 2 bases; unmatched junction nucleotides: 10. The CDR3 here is CASSLDIPGQAPYEQYF. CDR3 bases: TGCGCCAGCAGCTTGGACATCCCGGGACAGGCTCCCTACGAGCAGTACTTC.

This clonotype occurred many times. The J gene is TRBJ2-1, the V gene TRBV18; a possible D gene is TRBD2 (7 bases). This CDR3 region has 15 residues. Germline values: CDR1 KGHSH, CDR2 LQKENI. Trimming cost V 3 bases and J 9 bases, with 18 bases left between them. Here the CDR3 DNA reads TGTGCCAGCTCACCCGGGGGGCAGATATCTAGTGAGCAGTTCTTC. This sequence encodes CASSPGGQISSEQFF.

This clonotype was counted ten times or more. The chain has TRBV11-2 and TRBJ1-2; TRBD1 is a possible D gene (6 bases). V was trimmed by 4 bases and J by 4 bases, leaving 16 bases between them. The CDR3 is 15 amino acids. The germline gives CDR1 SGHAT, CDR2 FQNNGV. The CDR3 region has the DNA TGTGCCAGCAGCTCCGGGACAACTAGCCCCTATGGCTACACCTTC. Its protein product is CASSSGTTSPYGYTF.

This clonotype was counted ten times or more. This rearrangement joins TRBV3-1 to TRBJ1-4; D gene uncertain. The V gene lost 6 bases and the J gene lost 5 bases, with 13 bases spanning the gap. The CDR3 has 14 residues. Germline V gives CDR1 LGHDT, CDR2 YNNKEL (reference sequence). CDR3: CASSHKTVNEKLFF. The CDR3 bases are TGTGCCAGCAGTCATAAGACCGTGAATGAAAAACTGTTTTTT.

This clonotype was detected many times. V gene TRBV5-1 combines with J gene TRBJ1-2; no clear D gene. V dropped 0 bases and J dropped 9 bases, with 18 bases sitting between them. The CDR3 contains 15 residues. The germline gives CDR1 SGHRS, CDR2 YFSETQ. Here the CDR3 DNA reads TGCGCCAGCAGCTTGGCGGCAGGTATCTCTCTAAGCTACACCTTC. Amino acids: CASSLAAGISLSYTF.

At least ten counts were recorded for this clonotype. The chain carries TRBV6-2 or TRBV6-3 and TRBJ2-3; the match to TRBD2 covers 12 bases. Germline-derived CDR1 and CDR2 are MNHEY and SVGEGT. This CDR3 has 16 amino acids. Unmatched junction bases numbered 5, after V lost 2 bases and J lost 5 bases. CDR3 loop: CASSYSLAGGQDTQYF. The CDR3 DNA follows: TGTGCCAGCAGTTACAGCCTAGCGGGGGGGCAAGATACGCAGTATTTT.

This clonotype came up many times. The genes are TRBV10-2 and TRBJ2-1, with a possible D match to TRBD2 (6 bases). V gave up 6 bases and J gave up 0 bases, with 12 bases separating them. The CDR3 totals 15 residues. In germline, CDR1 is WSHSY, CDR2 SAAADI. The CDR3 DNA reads TGCGCCAGCAGGGAGGGACTTAGCTCCTACAATGAGCAGTTCTTC. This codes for CASREGLSSYNEQFF.

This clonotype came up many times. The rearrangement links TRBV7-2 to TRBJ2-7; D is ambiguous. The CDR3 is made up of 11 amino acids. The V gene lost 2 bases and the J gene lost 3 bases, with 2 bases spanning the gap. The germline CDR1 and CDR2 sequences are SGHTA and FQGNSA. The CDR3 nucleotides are TGTGCCAGCAGCTTAATCTACGAGCAGTACTTC. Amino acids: CASSLIYEQYF.

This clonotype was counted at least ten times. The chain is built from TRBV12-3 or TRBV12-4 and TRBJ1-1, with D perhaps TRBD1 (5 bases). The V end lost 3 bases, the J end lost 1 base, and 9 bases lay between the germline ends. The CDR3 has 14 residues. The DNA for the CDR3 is TGTGCCAGCAGTTTCTGGGGGGAGAACACTGAAGCTTTCTTT. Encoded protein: CASSFWGENTEAFF.

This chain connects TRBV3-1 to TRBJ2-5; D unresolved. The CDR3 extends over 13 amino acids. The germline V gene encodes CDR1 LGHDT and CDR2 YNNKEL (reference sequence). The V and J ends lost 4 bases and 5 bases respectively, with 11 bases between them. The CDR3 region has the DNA TGTGCCAGCAGCCTCTCGATGGTCGAGACCCAGTACTTC. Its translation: CASSLSMVETQYF.

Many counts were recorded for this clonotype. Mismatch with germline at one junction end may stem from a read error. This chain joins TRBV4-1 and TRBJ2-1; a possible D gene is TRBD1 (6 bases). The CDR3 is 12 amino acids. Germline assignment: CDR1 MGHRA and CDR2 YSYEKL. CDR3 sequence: CASRSLGAPLVF. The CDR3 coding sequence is TGCGCCAGCAGGTCTCTGGGGGCCCCTCTGGTCTTC.

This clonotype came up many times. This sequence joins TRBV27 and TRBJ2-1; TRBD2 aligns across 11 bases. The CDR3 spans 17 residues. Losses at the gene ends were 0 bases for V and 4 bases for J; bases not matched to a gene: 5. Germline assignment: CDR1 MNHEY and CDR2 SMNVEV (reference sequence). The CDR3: CASSLSVAGGVYNEQFF. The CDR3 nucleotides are TGTGCCAGCAGTTTATCGGTAGCGGGGGGGGTTTACAATGAGCAGTTCTTC.

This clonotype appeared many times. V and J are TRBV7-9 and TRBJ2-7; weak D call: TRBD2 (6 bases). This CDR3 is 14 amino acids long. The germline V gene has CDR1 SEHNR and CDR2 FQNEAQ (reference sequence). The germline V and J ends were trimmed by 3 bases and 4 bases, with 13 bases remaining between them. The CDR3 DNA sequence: TGTGCCAGCAGCTTTGGGCGGGGAACATACGAGCAGTACGTC. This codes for CASSFGRGTYEQYV.

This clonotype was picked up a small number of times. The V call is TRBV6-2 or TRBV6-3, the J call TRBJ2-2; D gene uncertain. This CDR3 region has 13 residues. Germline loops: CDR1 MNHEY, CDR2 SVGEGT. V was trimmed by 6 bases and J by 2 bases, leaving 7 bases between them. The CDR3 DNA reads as TGTGCCAGCAGCACCCTCAACACCGGGGAGCTGTTTTTT. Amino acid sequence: CASSTLNTGELFF.

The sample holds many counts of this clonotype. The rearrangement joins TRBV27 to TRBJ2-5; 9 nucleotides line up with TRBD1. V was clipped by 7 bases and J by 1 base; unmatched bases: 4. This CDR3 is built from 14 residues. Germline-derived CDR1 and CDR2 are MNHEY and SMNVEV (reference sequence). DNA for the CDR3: TGTGCCAGCACATTGACAGGGGGCCAAGAGACCCAGTACTTC. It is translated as CASTLTGGQETQYF.

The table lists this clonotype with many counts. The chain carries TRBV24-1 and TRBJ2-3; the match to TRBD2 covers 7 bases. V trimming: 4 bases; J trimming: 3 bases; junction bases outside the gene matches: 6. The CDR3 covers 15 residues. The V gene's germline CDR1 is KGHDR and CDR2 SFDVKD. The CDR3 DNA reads TGTGCCACCAGTGAGGCTAGCGGTTTAACAGATACGCAGTATTTT. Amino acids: CATSEASGLTDTQYF.

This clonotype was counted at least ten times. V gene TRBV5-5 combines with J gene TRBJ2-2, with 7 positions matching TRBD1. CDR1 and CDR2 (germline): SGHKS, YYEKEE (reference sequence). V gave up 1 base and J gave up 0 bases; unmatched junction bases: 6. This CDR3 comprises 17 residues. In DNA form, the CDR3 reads TGTGCCAGCAGCTTGACCCCCGGGACAGCGAACACCGGGGAGCTGTTTTTT. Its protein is CASSLTPGTANTGELFF. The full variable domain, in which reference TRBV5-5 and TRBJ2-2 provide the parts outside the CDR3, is DAGVTQSPTHLIKTRGQQVTLRCSPISGHKSVSWYQQVLGQGPQFIFQYYEKEERGRGNFPDRFSARQFPNYSSELNVNALLLGDSALYLCASSLTPGTANTGELFFGEGSRLTVL.

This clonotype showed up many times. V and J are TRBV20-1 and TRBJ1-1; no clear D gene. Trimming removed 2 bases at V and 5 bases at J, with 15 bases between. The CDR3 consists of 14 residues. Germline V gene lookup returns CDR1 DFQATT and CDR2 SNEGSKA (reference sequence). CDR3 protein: CSARQTPGETEAFF. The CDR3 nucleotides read TGCAGTGCTAGACAGACACCCGGCGAGACTGAAGCTTTCTTT.

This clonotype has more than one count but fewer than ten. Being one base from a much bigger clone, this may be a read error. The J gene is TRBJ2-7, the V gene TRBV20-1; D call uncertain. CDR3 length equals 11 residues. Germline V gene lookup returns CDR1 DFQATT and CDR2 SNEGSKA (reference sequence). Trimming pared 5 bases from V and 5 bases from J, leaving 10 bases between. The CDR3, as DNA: TGCAGTGCTCAGGTGTCGGACGAGCAGTACTTC. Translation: CSAQVSDEQYF.

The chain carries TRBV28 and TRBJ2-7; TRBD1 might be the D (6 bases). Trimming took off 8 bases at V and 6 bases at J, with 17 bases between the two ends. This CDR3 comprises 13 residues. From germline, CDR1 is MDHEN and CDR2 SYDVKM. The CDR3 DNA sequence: TGTGCCAGCGGCCCAGGGGCCACCCTCGAGCAGTACTTC. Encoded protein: CASGPGATLEQYF.

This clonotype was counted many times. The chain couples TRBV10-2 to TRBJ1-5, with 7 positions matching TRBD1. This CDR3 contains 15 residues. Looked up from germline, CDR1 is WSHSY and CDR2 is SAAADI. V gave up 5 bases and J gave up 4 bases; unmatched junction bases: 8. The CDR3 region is CASSQKTGLNQPQHF. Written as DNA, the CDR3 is TGCGCCAGCAGTCAAAAGACAGGGTTAAATCAGCCCCAGCATTTT.